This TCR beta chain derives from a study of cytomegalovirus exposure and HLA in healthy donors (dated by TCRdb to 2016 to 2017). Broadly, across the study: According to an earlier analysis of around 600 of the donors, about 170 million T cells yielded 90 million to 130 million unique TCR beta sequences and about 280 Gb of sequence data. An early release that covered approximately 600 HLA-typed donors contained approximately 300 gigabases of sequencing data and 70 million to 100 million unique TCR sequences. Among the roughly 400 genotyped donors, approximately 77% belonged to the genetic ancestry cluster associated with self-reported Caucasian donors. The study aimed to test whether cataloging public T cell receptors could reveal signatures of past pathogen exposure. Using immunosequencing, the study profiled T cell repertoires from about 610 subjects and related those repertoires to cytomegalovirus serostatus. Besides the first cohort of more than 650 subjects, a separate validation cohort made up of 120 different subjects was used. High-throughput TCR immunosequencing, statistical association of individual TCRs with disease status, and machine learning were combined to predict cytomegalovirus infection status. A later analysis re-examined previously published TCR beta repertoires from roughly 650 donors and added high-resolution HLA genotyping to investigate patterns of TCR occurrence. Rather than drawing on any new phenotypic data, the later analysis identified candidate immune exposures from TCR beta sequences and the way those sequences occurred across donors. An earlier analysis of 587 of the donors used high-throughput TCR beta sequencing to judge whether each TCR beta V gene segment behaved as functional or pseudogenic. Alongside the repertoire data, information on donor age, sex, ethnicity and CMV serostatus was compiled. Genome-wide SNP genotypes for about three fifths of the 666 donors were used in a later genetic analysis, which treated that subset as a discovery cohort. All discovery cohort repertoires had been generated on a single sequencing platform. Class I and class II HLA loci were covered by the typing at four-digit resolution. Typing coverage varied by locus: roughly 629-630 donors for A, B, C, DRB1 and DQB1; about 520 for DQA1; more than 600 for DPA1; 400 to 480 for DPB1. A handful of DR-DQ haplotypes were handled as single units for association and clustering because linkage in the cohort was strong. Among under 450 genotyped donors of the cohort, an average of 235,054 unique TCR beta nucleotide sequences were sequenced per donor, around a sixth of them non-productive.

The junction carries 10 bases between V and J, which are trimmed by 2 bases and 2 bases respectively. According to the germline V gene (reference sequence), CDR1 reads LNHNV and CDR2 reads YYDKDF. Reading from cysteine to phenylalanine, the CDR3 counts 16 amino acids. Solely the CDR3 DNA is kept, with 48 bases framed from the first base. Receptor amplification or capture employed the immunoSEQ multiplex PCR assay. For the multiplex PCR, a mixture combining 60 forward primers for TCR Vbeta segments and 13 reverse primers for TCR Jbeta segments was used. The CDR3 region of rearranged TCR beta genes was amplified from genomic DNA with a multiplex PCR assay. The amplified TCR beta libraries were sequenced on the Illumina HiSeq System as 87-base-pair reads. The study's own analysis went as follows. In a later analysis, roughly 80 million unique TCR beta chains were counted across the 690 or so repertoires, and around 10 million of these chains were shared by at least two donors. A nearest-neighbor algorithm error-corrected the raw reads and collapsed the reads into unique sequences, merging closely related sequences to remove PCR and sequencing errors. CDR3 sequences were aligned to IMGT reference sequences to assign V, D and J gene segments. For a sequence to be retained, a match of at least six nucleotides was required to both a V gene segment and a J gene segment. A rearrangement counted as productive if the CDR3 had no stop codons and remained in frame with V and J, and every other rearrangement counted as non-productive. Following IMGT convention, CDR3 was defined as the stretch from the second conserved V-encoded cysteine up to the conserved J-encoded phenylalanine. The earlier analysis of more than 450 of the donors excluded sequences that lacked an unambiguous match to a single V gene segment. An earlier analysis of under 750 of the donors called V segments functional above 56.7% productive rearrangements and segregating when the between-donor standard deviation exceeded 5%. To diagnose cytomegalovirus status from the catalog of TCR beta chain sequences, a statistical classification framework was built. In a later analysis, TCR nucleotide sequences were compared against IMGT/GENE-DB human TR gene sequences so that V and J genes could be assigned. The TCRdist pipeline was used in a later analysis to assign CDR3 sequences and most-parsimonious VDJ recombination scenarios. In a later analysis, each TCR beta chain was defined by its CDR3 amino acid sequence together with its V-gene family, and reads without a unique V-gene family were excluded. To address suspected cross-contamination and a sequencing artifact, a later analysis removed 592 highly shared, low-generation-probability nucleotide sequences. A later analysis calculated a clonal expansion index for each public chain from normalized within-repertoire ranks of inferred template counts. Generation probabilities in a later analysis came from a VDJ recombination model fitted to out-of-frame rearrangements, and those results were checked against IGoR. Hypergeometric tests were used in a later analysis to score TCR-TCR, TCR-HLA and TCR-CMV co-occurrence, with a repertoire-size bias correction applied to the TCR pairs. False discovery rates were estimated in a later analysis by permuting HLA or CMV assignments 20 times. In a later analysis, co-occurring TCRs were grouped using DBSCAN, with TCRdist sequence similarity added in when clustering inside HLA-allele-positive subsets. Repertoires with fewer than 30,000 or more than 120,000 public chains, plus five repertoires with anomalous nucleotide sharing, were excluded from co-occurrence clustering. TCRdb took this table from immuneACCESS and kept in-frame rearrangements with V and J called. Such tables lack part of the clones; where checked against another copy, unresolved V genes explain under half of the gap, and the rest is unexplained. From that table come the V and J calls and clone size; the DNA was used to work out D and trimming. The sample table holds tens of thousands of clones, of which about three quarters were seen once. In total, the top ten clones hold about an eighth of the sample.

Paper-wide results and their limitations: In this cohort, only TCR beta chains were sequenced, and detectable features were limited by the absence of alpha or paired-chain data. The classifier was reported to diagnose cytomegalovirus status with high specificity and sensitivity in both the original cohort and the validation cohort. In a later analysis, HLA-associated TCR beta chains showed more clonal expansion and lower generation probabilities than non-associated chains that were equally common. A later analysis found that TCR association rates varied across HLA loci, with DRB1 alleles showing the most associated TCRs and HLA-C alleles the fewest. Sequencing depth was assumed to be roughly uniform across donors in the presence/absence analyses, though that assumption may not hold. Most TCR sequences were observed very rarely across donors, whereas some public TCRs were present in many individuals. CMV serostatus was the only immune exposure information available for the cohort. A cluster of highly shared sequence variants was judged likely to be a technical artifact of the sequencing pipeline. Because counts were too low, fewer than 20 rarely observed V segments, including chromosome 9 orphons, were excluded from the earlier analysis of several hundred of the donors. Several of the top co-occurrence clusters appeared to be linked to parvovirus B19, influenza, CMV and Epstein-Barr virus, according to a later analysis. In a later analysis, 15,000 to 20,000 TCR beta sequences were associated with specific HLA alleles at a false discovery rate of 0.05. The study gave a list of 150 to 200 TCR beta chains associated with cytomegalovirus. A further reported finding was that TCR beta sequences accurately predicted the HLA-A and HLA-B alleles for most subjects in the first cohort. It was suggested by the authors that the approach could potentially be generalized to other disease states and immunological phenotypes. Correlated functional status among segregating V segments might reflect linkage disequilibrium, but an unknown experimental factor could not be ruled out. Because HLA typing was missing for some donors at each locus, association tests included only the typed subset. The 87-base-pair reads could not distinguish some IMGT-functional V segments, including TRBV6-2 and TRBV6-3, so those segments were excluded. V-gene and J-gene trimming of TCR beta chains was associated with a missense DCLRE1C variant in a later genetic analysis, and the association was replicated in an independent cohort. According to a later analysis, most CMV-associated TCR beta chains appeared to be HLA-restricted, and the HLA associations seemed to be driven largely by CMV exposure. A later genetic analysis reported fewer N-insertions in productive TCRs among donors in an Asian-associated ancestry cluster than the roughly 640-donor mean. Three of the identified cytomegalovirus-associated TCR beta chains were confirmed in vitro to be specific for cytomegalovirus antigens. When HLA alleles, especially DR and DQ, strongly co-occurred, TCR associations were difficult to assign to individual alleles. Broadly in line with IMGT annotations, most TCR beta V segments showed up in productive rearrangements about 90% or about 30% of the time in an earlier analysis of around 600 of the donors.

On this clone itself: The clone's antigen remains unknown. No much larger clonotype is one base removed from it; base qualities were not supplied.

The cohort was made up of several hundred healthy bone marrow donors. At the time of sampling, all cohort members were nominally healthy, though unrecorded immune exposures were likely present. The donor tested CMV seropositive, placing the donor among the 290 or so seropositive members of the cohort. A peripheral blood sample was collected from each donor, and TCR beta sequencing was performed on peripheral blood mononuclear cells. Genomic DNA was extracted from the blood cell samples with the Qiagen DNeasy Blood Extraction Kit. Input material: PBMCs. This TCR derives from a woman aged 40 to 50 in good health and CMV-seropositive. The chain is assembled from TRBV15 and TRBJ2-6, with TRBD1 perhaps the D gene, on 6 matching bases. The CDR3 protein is CATSRTPGAGANVLTF. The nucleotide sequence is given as TGTGCCACCAGCAGAACCCCAGGGGCTGGGGCCAACGTCCTGACTTTC.